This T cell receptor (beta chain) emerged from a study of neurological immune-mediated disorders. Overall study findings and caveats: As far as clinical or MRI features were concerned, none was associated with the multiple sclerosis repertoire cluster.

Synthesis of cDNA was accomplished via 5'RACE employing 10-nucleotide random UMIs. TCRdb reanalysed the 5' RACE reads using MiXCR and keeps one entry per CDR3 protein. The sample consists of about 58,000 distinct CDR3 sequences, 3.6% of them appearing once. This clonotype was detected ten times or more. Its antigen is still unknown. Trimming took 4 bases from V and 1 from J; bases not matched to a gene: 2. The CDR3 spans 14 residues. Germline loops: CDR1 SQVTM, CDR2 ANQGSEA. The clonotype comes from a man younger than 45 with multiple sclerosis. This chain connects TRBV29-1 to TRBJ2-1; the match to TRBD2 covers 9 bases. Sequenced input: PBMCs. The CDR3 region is CSVALAGSYNEQFF. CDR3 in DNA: TGCAGCGTTGCCCTAGCGGGGTCCTACAATGAGCAGTTCTTC.